The clone carrying this T cell receptor beta chain has ten or more counts. The data belong to a study of T cells in Graves' hyperthyroidism and ophthalmopathy. The CDR3 is 14 amino acids. Trimming took off 4 bases at V and 0 bases at J, with 7 bases between the two ends. CDR1 and CDR2 (germline): LNHDA, SQIVND (reference sequence). Diagnoses used clinical symptoms, serum thyroxine and TRAb, thyroid ultrasound and orbital computed tomography. It was RNA transcripts that yielded the amplified TCR beta CDR3 regions. The HTBI primer set was used in a first-round RT-PCR of the TCR CDR3. TCRdb itself ran the multiplex PCR reads through MiXCR, one entry per CDR3 protein. The repertoire has about 610,000 distinct CDR3 sequences, roughly 46% of them found once; the top ten carry approximately 8.4%.

Sequences were obtained from peripheral blood or thyroid tissue (not recorded which). The sequence came from a woman in her late teens or twenties with Graves' hyperthyroidism. This chain links TRBV19 with TRBJ1-5; D possibly corresponds to TRBD1 (5 bases). CDR3 region: CASSSRDSNQPQHF. As DNA, the CDR3 is TGTGCCAGTAGTAGCAGGGATAGCAATCAGCCCCAGCATTTT.